This TCR beta chain was observed in a study of blood T cell repertoires in COVID-19. Overall study context: T cells, B-cell-depleted T cells, or PBMCs supplied cDNA or gDNA.

In the original workflow: Nucleated cell number was recorded as an estimate derived from reference gene primer amplification. TCRdb keeps only in-frame clones here, not all; method: immunoSEQ multiplex PCR. The V and J calls and clone size are taken from that table; D and trimming were inferred from the DNA. The data show around 120,000 clones, 87% seen once. CDR3 length equals 16 residues. With 2 bases clipped from V and 7 bases from J, the junction kept 9 bases outside the gene matches. Germline lookup yields CDR1 SEHNR and CDR2 FQNEAQ (reference sequence). The sequence was collected from a human donor in a cohort sampled during active COVID-19. The V call is TRBV7-9, the J call TRBJ2-2; 8 bases match TRBD2. The sequenced sample consisted of peripheral blood. Written as DNA, the CDR3 is TGTGCCAGCAGCTTATACGGCGGGAGGCGGGTCGGGGAGCTGTTTTTT. Encoded protein: CASSLYGGRRVGELFF.